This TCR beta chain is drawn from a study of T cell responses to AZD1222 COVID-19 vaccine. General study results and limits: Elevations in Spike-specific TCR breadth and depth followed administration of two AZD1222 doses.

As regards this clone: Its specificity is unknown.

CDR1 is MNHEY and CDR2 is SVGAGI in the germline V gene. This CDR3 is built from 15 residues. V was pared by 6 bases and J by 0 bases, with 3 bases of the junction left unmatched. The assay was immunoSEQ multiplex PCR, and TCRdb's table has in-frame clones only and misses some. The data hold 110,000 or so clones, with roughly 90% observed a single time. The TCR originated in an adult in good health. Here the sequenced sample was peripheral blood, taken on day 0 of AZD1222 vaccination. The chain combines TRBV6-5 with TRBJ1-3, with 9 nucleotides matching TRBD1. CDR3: CASSPGQGSGNTIYF. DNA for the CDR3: TGTGCCAGCAGCCCGGGACAGGGCTCTGGAAACACCATATATTTT.